The clone carrying this TCR beta chain was seen more than once but under ten times. Recruits, aged roughly 18 to 89 years, lived in 24 US areas. The CDR3 has 15 amino acids. The V segment lost 6 bases and the J segment 4 bases; nucleotides outside the gene matches: 8. The germline V gene encodes CDR1 LNHDA and CDR2 SQIVND (reference sequence). The data stem from a study of blood T cell repertoires in COVID-19. Study as a whole: Nucleic acid was either cDNA or gDNA, and it came from T cells, B-cell-depleted T cells, or PBMCs.

Original processing methods: Reference gene primer amplification gave nucleated cell count estimates. Generated by immunoSEQ multiplex PCR, the TCRdb table keeps only in-frame clones and is missing some. The V and J calls and clone size are taken from that table; D and trimming were inferred from the DNA. In the table there are roughly 240,000 clones, around 88% of which are singletons. This sequence originates from a middle-aged woman with acute COVID-19. The chain uses TRBV19 and TRBJ1-5; TRBD1 matches at 8 bases. Sequenced sample: PBMCs or T cells enriched from blood (not recorded which). In nucleotides, the CDR3 is TGTGCCAGTAGGAAGGACAGGGCCCTTAATCAGCCCCAGCATTTT. This translates into CASRKDRALNQPQHF.